This T cell receptor (beta chain) was identified during a study of T cells in tuberculosis. Study details: T cells were selected with CD1B tetramers loaded with glucose monomycolate.

Thawed, overnight-rested PBMC were stained with GMM-loaded CD1B tetramer, viability dye and anti-CD3, then sorted. CD1B tetramers were loaded with Rhodococcus equi-derived C32 glucose monomycolate. Before cryopreservation, the sorted PBMC lost their CD14-expressing monocytes. V shed 5 bases, J shed 4 bases, and the junction held 9 bases outside the gene matches. CDR1 is SQVTM and CDR2 is ANQGSEA in the germline V gene. CDR3 length equals 15 residues. TCRdb keeps only in-frame clones here, not all; method: immunoSEQ multiplex PCR. The table has approximately 57,000 clones, roughly 90% seen once. This sequence joins TRBV29-1 and TRBJ2-3, with 10 bases fitting TRBD1. The clonotype originates from an adult woman with latent tuberculosis. The specimen was CD1b-GMM tetramer-negative cells sorted from PBMCs. The CDR3 sequence: CSVNPGTGDPDTQYF. The DNA for the CDR3 is TGCAGCGTTAACCCCGGGACAGGGGATCCAGATACGCAGTATTTT.